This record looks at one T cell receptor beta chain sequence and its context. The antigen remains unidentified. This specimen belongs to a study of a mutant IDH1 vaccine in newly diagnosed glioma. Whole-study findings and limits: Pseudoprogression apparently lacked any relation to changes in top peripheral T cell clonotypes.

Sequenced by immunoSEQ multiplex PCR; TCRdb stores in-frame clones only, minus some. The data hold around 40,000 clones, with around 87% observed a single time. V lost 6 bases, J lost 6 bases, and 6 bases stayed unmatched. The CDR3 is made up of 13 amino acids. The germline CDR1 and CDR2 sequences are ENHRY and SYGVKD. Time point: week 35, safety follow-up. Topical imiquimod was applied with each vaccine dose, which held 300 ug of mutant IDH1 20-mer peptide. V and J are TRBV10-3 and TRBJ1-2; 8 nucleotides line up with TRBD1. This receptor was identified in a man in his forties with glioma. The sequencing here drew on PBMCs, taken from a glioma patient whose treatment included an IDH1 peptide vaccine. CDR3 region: CAISPGQGNGYTF. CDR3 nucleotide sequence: TGTGCCATCAGCCCCGGACAGGGTAATGGCTACACCTTC.